The next 24 T cell receptor beta chains were all read from a single sample in a study of T cells in Graves' hyperthyroidism and ophthalmopathy. RNA transcripts served as the template for amplifying TCR beta CDR3 regions. The HTBI primer set drove a first-round RT-PCR of the TCR CDR3. TCRdb passed the multiplex PCR reads through MiXCR, listing each CDR3 protein once. The data show some 510,000 distinct CDR3 sequences, under 60% seen once. Source material: peripheral blood or thyroid tissue (not recorded which). The receptors originated from a woman between 18 and 30 years old with Graves' hyperthyroidism.

This rearrangement joins TRBV19 to TRBJ1-1, with 7 bases identical to TRBD1. V lost 5 bases, J lost 2 bases, and 11 bases stayed unmatched. The CDR3 loop spans 16 amino acids. CDR1 LNHDA and CDR2 SQIVND come from the germline V gene (reference sequence). CDR3 in DNA: TGTGCCAGTAGTGATCAGGGGGTAAGTGGAAACACTGAAGCTTTCTTT. This gives the protein CASSDQGVSGNTEAFF.

This clonotype was found many times. The chain links TRBV7-9 to TRBJ1-1; D remains unclear. CDR1 SEHNR and CDR2 FQNEAQ come from the germline V gene (reference sequence). The CDR3 totals 13 residues. V was cut by 1 base and J by 1 base, with 4 bases left in between. CDR3 region: CASSLEPNTEAFF. The CDR3 bases are TGTGCCAGCAGCTTAGAACCGAACACTGAAGCTTTCTTT.

V usage is TRBV7-8 and J usage is TRBJ2-5; D is ambiguous. Per the germline V gene, CDR1 is SGHVS and CDR2 is FQNEAQ. The CDR3 totals 13 residues. The CDR3 DNA follows: TGTAGCAGCAACCCCGAAGTTCGGGAGACCCAGTACTTC. Translated, it gives CSSNPEVRETQYF.

V gene TRBV2 combines with J gene TRBJ1-5, with D hard to call. From germline, CDR1 is SNHLY and CDR2 FYNNEI. The V end lost 5 bases, the J end lost 1 base, and 12 bases lay between the germline ends. The CDR3 is 15 residues long. This CDR3 reads CASSSRFQSNQPQHF. The CDR3 DNA sequence: TGTGCCAGCAGTTCTAGATTTCAAAGCAATCAGCCCCAGCATTTT.

About this clonotype itself: Compared with germline, one end of the junction differs, possibly owing to a read error. The chain is built from TRBV5-1 and TRBJ1-1; D gene unclear. Germline V gene data show CDR1 as SGHRS and CDR2 as YFSETQ. The CDR3 totals 16 residues. CDR3 amino acids: CASSLAYADSNTEAFF. Written as DNA, the CDR3 is TGTGCCAGCAGCTTGGCCTACGCAGATTCGAACACTGAAGCTTTCTTT. Full variable domain (remainder filled in from reference TRBV5-1 and TRBJ1-1): KAGVTQTPRYLIKTRGQQVTLSCSPISGHRSVSWYQQTPGQGLQFLFEYFSETQRNKGNFPGRFSGRQFSNSRSEMNVSTLELGDSALYLCASSLAYADSNTEAFFGQGTRLTVV.

Concerning this clonotype itself: This may be a read error, as it is one base from a much larger clone. The chain employs TRBV7-2 and TRBJ1-2; D uncertain. CDR3 length: 13 amino acids. Germline V gene sequence: CDR1 SGHTA, CDR2 FQGNSA. V was cut by 6 bases and J by 5 bases, with 13 bases left in between. The CDR3 region has the DNA TGTGCCAGCAGGGCCTCCGGCGGGTATGGCTACACCTTC. Its translation is CASRASGGYGYTF.

This clonotype came up many times. The rearrangement links TRBV7-2 to TRBJ2-5; 7 nucleotides align to TRBD1. Germline loops: CDR1 SGHTA, CDR2 FQGNSA. V shed 8 bases and J 5 bases; nucleotides not matched to a gene: 8. The CDR3 extends over 13 amino acids. The CDR3: CASRSRGPETQYF. The DNA of the CDR3 is TGTGCCAGCCGATCGAGGGGGCCGGAGACCCAGTACTTC. The whole variable domain, remainder taken from reference TRBV7-2 and TRBJ2-5, is GAGVSQSPSNKVTEKGKDVELRCDPISGHTALYWYRQSLGQGLEFLIYFQGNSAPDKSGLPSDRFSAERTGGSVSTLTIQRTQQEDSAVYLCASRSRGPETQYFGPGTRLLVL.

This clonotype appeared a few times. The chain uses TRBV24-1 and TRBJ2-3; TRBD2 aligns across 10 bases. CDR3 length equals 14 residues. Germline loops: CDR1 KGHDR, CDR2 SFDVKD. J gave up 1 base and V 11 bases, and 5 bases lay outside the gene matches. The CDR3 is CAISGTSGTDTQYF. In DNA form, the CDR3 reads TGTGCCATCTCCGGGACTAGCGGCACAGATACGCAGTATTTT.

This clonotype was observed many times. J is TRBJ1-2 and V is TRBV7-8; the D is unclear. Trimming left V 3 bases short and J 7 bases short, with 9 bases between. This CDR3 is 12 amino acids long. Germline assignment: CDR1 SGHVS and CDR2 FQNEAQ. The DNA of the CDR3 is TGTGCCAGCAGCTTTGGGATGGGTGGCTACACCTTC. The encoded protein is CASSFGMGGYTF.

This clonotype was seen repeatedly, ten times or more. The chain recombines TRBV10-3 with TRBJ1-6; no definite D call. CDR3 length equals 12 residues. Germline lookup yields CDR1 ENHRY and CDR2 SYGVKD. The germline V and J ends were trimmed by 11 bases and 9 bases, with 14 bases remaining between them. The CDR3 sequence: CASWVNGSPLHF. CDR3 bases: TGTGCCTCCTGGGTGAATGGTTCACCCCTCCACTTT.

This clonotype was seen repeatedly, ten times or more. The chain couples TRBV10-3 to TRBJ1-5, with TRBD1 matching over 7 bases. The germline gives CDR1 ENHRY, CDR2 SYGVKD. The CDR3 runs 14 residues. Trimming at V came to 2 bases and at J to 3 bases, leaving 1 base not matched to a gene. In DNA, the CDR3 is TGTGCCATCAGTGAGGACAGGGCCAATCAGCCCCAGCATTTT. It encodes CAISEDRANQPQHF.

The J gene is TRBJ1-2, the V gene TRBV6-5; D uncertain. The V and J ends lost 4 bases and 4 bases respectively, with 16 bases between them. Germline CDR1 is MNHEY and CDR2 is SVGAGI. The length of the CDR3 is 15 residues. This CDR3 reads CASSSRQAGFYGYTF. The DNA for the CDR3 is TGTGCCAGCAGTTCCCGACAAGCGGGGTTCTATGGCTACACCTTC.

V is TRBV5-5 and J is TRBJ2-5; 7 nucleotides align to TRBD1. The CDR3 runs 13 residues. CDR1 is SGHKS and CDR2 is YYEKEE in the germline V gene (reference sequence). After removal of 0 bases from V and 6 bases from J, the junction contained 2 bases not matched to a gene. In DNA form, the CDR3 reads TGTGCCAGCAGCTTGGAAGGGGGCAAGACCCAGTACTTC. Translation: CASSLEGGKTQYF.

The CDR3 region is CASSLQEGSPLHF. The CDR3 nucleotides read TGTGCCAGCAGTCTACAGGAAGGTTCACCCCTCCACTTT. The chain links TRBV6-5 to TRBJ1-6, with a weak D call TRBD1 (5 bases). The germline V gene has CDR1 MNHEY and CDR2 SVGAGI. CDR3 size: 13 residues. Between the trimmed V and J ends, which lost 5 bases and 9 bases, there was a span of 11 bases.

Comment on this clonotype: The junction departs from the called germline gene at one end, perhaps through a read error. The chain recombines TRBV19 with TRBJ2-2; D unclear. Germline CDR1 reads LNHDA; CDR2 reads SQIVND (reference sequence). This CDR3 comprises 13 residues. CDR3 nucleotide sequence: TGTGCCAGTATCGAAGTGAACACCTGGGAGCTGTTTTTT. Encoded protein: CASIEVNTWELFF.

Concerning this clonotype itself: One end of the junction varies from germline; a read error may be responsible. The gene calls are TRBV7-2 and TRBJ2-6; D is ambiguous. The CDR3 spans 10 residues. Germline lookup yields CDR1 SGHTA and CDR2 FQGNSA. The CDR3 DNA reads as TGTGCCAGCAGCTTAAGAACTGAAGCTTTC. Amino acids: CASSLRTEAF.

The chain links TRBV7-6 to TRBJ1-4; D uncertain. This CDR3 comprises 14 residues. Trimming removed 4 bases from V and 6 bases from J, with 12 bases in between. CDR1 is SGHVS, CDR2 FNYEAQ, per germline. DNA of the CDR3: TGTGCCAGCAGCTCTGGGCGACGGGATGAAAAACTGTTTTTT. Protein product: CASSSGRRDEKLFF.

The chain has TRBV24-1 and TRBJ2-7; D possibly corresponds to TRBD1 (5 bases). In germline, CDR1 is KGHDR, CDR2 SFDVKD. CDR3 length: 13 amino acids. V lost 5 bases and J 3 bases, leaving 10 bases between the germline ends. CDR3 region: CATSAAGIYEQYF. The CDR3 DNA reads TGTGCCACCAGTGCGGCAGGGATCTACGAGCAGTACTTC.

As regards this clonotype: A much more abundant neighbour one base away suggests this may be a read error. The V and J genes are TRBV15 and TRBJ2-7, with D perhaps TRBD1 (5 bases). CDR1 and CDR2 from the germline V gene are LNHNV and YYDKDF (reference sequence). This CDR3 has 13 amino acids. The V and J ends lost 5 bases and 5 bases respectively, with 13 bases between them. CDR3 amino acids: CATSYGQAHEQYF. In nucleotides, the CDR3 is TGTGCCACCAGCTACGGACAAGCCCACGAGCAGTACTTC.

Turning to this clonotype: This may arise from a read error, as a much more abundant clone is one base away. This rearrangement joins TRBV24-1 to TRBJ1-1; 8 bases line up with TRBD1. This CDR3 comprises 13 residues. Germline values: CDR1 KGHDR, CDR2 SFDVKD. CDR3 sequence reads: CASRLDRGTEAFF. The CDR3 DNA follows: TGTGCCTCCAGGTTAGACAGGGGCACTGAAGCTTTCTTT.

This sequence joins TRBV19 and TRBJ1-2; unclear D gene. Trimming cost V 5 bases and J 4 bases, with 8 bases left between them. Germline CDR1 reads LNHDA; CDR2 reads SQIVND (reference sequence). The CDR3 is 12 amino acids. In nucleotides, the CDR3 is TGTGCCAGTAGTGTAAGCAGCTATGGCTACACCTTC. Translation gives CASSVSSYGYTF.

Comment on this clonotype: A much larger clone differs from this one at a single base, so this may be a read error. The conserved closing phenylalanine or tryptophan is absent in this CDR3, likely reflecting a read error. The CDR3 sequence: CASSVGGAGNSPLHS. CDR3 bases: TGTGCCAGCAGCGTAGGGGGGGCGGGTAATTCACCCCTCCACTCT. The gene calls are TRBV2 and TRBJ1-6, with D possibly being TRBD1 (6 bases). The ends were cut back, 6 bases at V and 6 bases at J, with 15 bases in the middle. CDR3 length: 15 amino acids. Germline lookup yields CDR1 SNHLY and CDR2 FYNNEI.

The rearrangement uses TRBV15 and TRBJ1-1; D remains unclear. From germline, CDR1 is LNHNV and CDR2 YYDKDF (reference sequence). V gave up 0 bases and J gave up 3 bases, with 5 bases separating them. CDR3 length: 13 residues. The CDR3 DNA sequence: TGTGCCACCAGCAGAGAGTACGACACTGAAGCTTTCTTT. Amino acid sequence: CATSREYDTEAFF.

This chain uses TRBV11-2 with TRBJ2-7; 11 bases agree with TRBD2. V lost 5 bases, J lost 4 bases, and 7 bases stayed unmatched. Germline values: CDR1 SGHAT, CDR2 FQNNGV. The CDR3 extends over 15 amino acids. The CDR3 sequence: CASSRGASGRYEQYF. CDR3 coding DNA: TGTGCCAGCAGCCGGGGGGCTAGCGGGAGGTACGAGCAGTACTTC.